One sample yielded the 25 T cell receptor beta chains listed below, sequenced in a study of siplizumab effects on memory and regulatory T cells. The method was immunoSEQ multiplex PCR; TCRdb's version includes in-frame clones alone and lacks a portion of them. The sample holds 55,000 to 70,000 clones, more than 85% seen once. The sequenced sample consisted of CD8+ T cells sorted from blood. The receptors come from a human donor in good health.

V usage is TRBV13 and J usage is TRBJ2-7, with 7 bases lining up with TRBD2. V dropped 5 bases and J dropped 7; count of bases not matched to a gene: 17. The CDR3 runs to 16 residues. Germline V gene data show CDR1 as PRHDT and CDR2 as FYEKMQ (reference sequence). The DNA for the CDR3 is TGTGCCAGCAGCCAATCCGGGGCGGGAGTCTACAGGGAGCAGTACTTC. Its protein is CASSQSGAGVYREQYF. The full variable domain, completed using reference TRBV13 and TRBJ2-7, is AAGVIQSPRHLIKEKRETATLKCYPIPRHDTVYWYQQGPGQDPQFLISFYEKMQSDKGSIPDRFSAQQFSDYHSELNMSSLELGDSALYFCASSQSGAGVYREQYFGPGTRLTVT.

This sequence joins TRBV7-9 and TRBJ1-2; D remains unclear. This CDR3 contains 13 residues. Germline loops: CDR1 SEHNR, CDR2 FQNEAQ (reference sequence). Trimming cost V 3 bases and J 8 bases, with 13 bases left between them. CDR3 DNA sequence: TGTGCCAGCAGCTTTGGAACATCGTTCGGCTACACCTTC. Encoded protein: CASSFGTSFGYTF. The whole variable domain, remainder taken from reference TRBV7-9 and TRBJ1-2, is DTGVSQNPRHKITKRGQNVTFRCDPISEHNRLYWYRQTLGQGPEFLTYFQNEAQLEKSRLLSDRFSAERPKGSFSTLEIQRTEQGDSAMYLCASSFGTSFGYTFGSGTRLTVV.

The J gene is TRBJ2-1, the V gene TRBV4-1; a possible D gene is TRBD2 (6 bases). The CDR3 is made up of 15 amino acids. The V end was cut by 0 bases, the J end by 14 bases, with 20 bases between. Germline loops: CDR1 MGHRA, CDR2 YSYEKL. CDR3 in DNA: TGCGCCAGCAGCCAAGAGGCGGGGAAAGGCACGGAGGAGTTCTTC. Protein product: CASSQEAGKGTEEFF.

CDR3 in amino acids: CASSLAGRENTEAFF. In DNA, the CDR3 is TGTGCCAGCAGCTTAGCGGGCAGGGAAAACACTGAAGCTTTCTTT. The gene calls are TRBV13 and TRBJ1-1; D may be TRBD1 (5 bases). The CDR3 runs 15 residues. Germline V gene sequence: CDR1 PRHDT, CDR2 FYEKMQ (reference sequence). V was cut by 1 base and J by 2 bases, with 11 bases left in between.

V gene TRBV4-1 combines with J gene TRBJ1-5; D is uncertain. The ends were cut back, 0 bases at V and 2 bases at J, with 8 bases in the middle. Germline V CDR1 and CDR2: MGHRA, YSYEKL. The CDR3 is made up of 15 amino acids. The CDR3 DNA is TGCGCCAGCAGCCAAGAAGGACGGGGCAATCAGCCCCAGCATTTT. Translating gives CASSQEGRGNQPQHF.

V and J are TRBV2 and TRBJ2-3; TRBD1 might be the D (5 bases). Germline V gene sequence: CDR1 SNHLY, CDR2 FYNNEI. The length of the CDR3 is 14 residues. V was clipped by 8 bases and J by 8 bases, with 20 bases between them. The CDR3 loop reads CASREPGRPGTQYF. DNA for the CDR3: TGTGCCAGCCGAGAACCAGGGCGCCCGGGTACGCAGTATTTT.

Turning to this clone: Germline is not matched at one junction end, which may reflect a read error. The chain employs TRBV7-7 and TRBJ2-2, with 7 bases matching TRBD1. This CDR3 is 17 amino acids long. Germline V CDR1 and CDR2: SSHAT, FNYEAQ (reference sequence). CDR3 sequence: CASSSHVTDRVTGELFF. In DNA, the CDR3 is TGTGCTAGCAGCTCACACGTAACAGACAGGGTCACCGGGGAGCTGTTTTTT.

V usage is TRBV19 and J usage is TRBJ2-1; the D is unclear. The CDR3 runs 14 residues. Trimming pared 3 bases from V and 2 bases from J, leaving 8 bases between. Looked up from germline, CDR1 is LNHDA and CDR2 is SQIVND (reference sequence). This chain's CDR3 is CASSIFGPYNEQFF. Here the CDR3 DNA reads TGTGCCAGTAGTATTTTCGGTCCCTACAATGAGCAGTTCTTC. Combining the CDR3 with reference TRBV19 and TRBJ2-1 gives the whole variable domain DGGITQSPKYLFRKEGQNVTLSCEQNLNHDAMYWYRQDPGQGLRLIYYSQIVNDFQKGDIAEGYSVSREKKESFPLTVTSAQKNPTAFYLCASSIFGPYNEQFFGPGTRLTVL.

This sequence joins TRBV13 and TRBJ2-3, with TRBD2 matching over 9 bases. CDR1 PRHDT and CDR2 FYEKMQ come from the germline V gene (reference sequence). The ends lost 5 bases at V and 3 bases at J; junction bases unmatched: 15. This CDR3 is built from 18 residues. CDR3 sequence reads: CASSNSRPLAGVTDTQYF. As DNA, the CDR3 is TGTGCCAGCAGCAACAGTCGCCCCTTAGCGGGAGTGACAGATACGCAGTATTTT.

This clone appeared once. The J gene is TRBJ2-4, the V gene TRBV28; 11 bases align to TRBD1. Germline lookup yields CDR1 MDHEN and CDR2 SYDVKM. This CDR3 is built from 16 residues. The ends lost 5 bases at V and 8 bases at J; junction bases unmatched: 11. The CDR3, as DNA: TGTGCCAGCAGTCCCGGACAGGGGGCGCACAGGGACATTCAGTACTTC. Translating gives CASSPGQGAHRDIQYF.

The V and J genes are TRBV27 and TRBJ1-1; D is unresolved. V lost 7 bases to trimming and J lost 4 bases, with 16 bases between them. Germline V gene lookup returns CDR1 MNHEY and CDR2 SMNVEV (reference sequence). The CDR3 has 14 amino acids. The CDR3 bases are TGTGCCAGCATCCTCATGTGGGGTCGCACTGAAGCTTTCTTT. Residues: CASILMWGRTEAFF.

The chain couples TRBV4-1 to TRBJ2-2; 7 nucleotides agree with TRBD1. The CDR3 loop spans 16 amino acids. V was clipped by 0 bases and J by 5 bases; unmatched bases: 6. Germline V gene data show CDR1 as MGHRA and CDR2 as YSYEKL. The CDR3 nucleotides read TGCGCCAGCAGCCAAGAACGACAGGGACGGACCGGGGAGCTGTTTTTT. Amino acid sequence: CASSQERQGRTGELFF.

This rearrangement joins TRBV27 to TRBJ1-4; D uncertain. The germline gives CDR1 MNHEY, CDR2 SMNVEV (reference sequence). With 5 bases removed from V and 6 bases from J, the gap between germline ends came to 10 bases. The CDR3 is made up of 13 amino acids. CDR3 amino acids: CASSLREDEKLFF. The CDR3 DNA reads TGTGCCAGCAGTCTTAGGGAAGATGAAAAACTGTTTTTT.

The chain has TRBV12-5 and TRBJ1-2; 8 bases are a match to TRBD1. The ends lost 6 bases at V and 4 bases at J; junction bases unmatched: 4. CDR1 is LGHNT and CDR2 is FRNRAP in the germline V gene. The CDR3 length is 13 residues. The CDR3, as DNA: TGTGCTAGTGGCGCAGGACAGGGCTATGGCTACACCTTC. The encoded protein is CASGAGQGYGYTF. The variable domain in full, completed from reference TRBV12-5 and TRBJ1-2, reads DARVTQTPRHKVTEMGQEVTMRCQPILGHNTVFWYRQTMMQGLELLAYFRNRAPLDDSGMPKDRFSAEMPDATLATLKIQPSEPRDSAVYFCASGAGQGYGYTFGSGTRLTVV.

The chain has TRBV29-1 and TRBJ2-7, with D maybe TRBD2 (6 bases). The V and J ends lost 6 bases and 0 bases respectively, with 18 bases between them. In germline, CDR1 is SQVTM, CDR2 ANQGSEA. The CDR3 has 15 amino acids. CDR3: CSVGSRDSSSYEQYF. For the CDR3, the DNA is TGCAGCGTCGGCTCCCGGGACTCAAGCTCCTACGAGCAGTACTTC.

The chain carries TRBV6-4 and TRBJ2-7; D gene uncertain. Trimming removed 6 bases at V and 0 bases at J, with 6 bases between. From germline, CDR1 is MRHNA and CDR2 SNTAGT. The CDR3 is made up of 12 amino acids. The CDR3 DNA reads as TGTGCCAGCAGGGAGAGCTCCTACGAGCAGTACTTC. It yields the protein CASRESSYEQYF.

The chain uses TRBV1 and TRBJ2-3; the table's D call, TRBD1, was not checked against the DNA. TRBV1 is a pseudogene locus. This CDR3 is 16 amino acids long. Written as DNA, the CDR3 is TGCACCAGCAGCCAAGATTACAAGTGGTACACAGATACGCAGTATTTT. Translation gives CTSSQDYKWYTDTQYF.

This clone was detected once. The gene calls are TRBV18 and TRBJ2-5, with 9 bases matching TRBD1. The germline V gene encodes CDR1 KGHSH and CDR2 LQKENI. This CDR3 has 16 residues. V lost 1 base to trimming and J lost 3 bases; unmatched junction nucleotides: 6. The CDR3 spells CASSPLDRGVKETQYF. DNA of the CDR3: TGTGCCAGCTCACCACTGGACAGGGGAGTGAAAGAGACCCAGTACTTC.

V usage is TRBV6-4 and J usage is TRBJ2-1; 8 bases match TRBD2. Losses at the gene ends were 3 bases for V and 5 bases for J; bases not matched to a gene: 6. The CDR3 is made up of 15 amino acids. Germline V gene sequence: CDR1 MRHNA, CDR2 SNTAGT. The CDR3 loop is CASSEETSGDNEQFF. CDR3 nucleotides: TGTGCCAGCAGTGAGGAAACTAGCGGAGACAATGAGCAGTTCTTC.

This clone has only one observation. The chain couples TRBV7-9 to TRBJ2-1; TRBD2 might be the D (5 bases). Trimming stripped 8 bases from V and 0 bases from J, with 14 bases between. The CDR3 is made up of 15 amino acids. The germline gives CDR1 SEHNR, CDR2 FQNEAQ (reference sequence). The CDR3 loop reads CASLDSKSSYNEQFF. The CDR3 nucleotides read TGTGCCAGCTTGGACTCCAAGAGCTCCTACAATGAGCAGTTCTTC.

V and J are TRBV28 and TRBJ1-6; 7 bases are shared with TRBD1. The trim removed 5 bases at V and 4 bases at J, leaving 5 bases unmatched. The V gene's germline CDR1 is MDHEN and CDR2 SYDVKM. This CDR3 has 15 amino acids. The CDR3 DNA reads TGTGCCAGCAGTCCCAGACAGGGTTATAATTCACCCCTCCACTTT. As protein: CASSPRQGYNSPLHF.

This chain uses TRBV28 with TRBJ2-7; a possible D gene is TRBD2 (7 bases). With 3 bases removed from V and 0 bases from J, the gap between germline ends came to 21 bases. CDR3 length: 18 amino acids. The germline CDR1 and CDR2 sequences are MDHEN and SYDVKM. The CDR3 coding sequence is TGTGCCAGCAGTTTCATGGGTCGGCGGGGGCAGATCTCCTACGAGCAGTACTTC. Translated: CASSFMGRRGQISYEQYF.

The chain employs TRBV29-1 and TRBJ2-1; 7 bases line up with TRBD1. The CDR3 covers 13 residues. The germline V gene has CDR1 SQVTM and CDR2 ANQGSEA. With V trimmed by 7 bases and J by 0 bases, 3 bases remained unmatched. CDR3 DNA: TGCAGCGCAGGGACAGTCTCCTACAATGAGCAGTTCTTC. The encoded protein is CSAGTVSYNEQFF.

This chain connects TRBV6-5 to TRBJ2-5, with D possibly matching TRBD1 (6 bases). CDR1 and CDR2 from the germline V gene are MNHEY and SVGAGI. Trimming took 7 bases from V and 7 from J, leaving 22 bases between them. The CDR3 runs to 15 residues. CDR3 sequence: CASIPARGGERTQYF. CDR3 nucleotide sequence: TGTGCCAGCATCCCCGCACGTGGGGGCGAGAGGACCCAGTACTTC.

The chain is built from TRBV28 and TRBJ1-1; 7 nucleotides line up with TRBD1. The CDR3 sequence is 14 residues long. Germline V gene lookup returns CDR1 MDHEN and CDR2 SYDVKM. Losses at the gene ends were 6 bases for V and 5 bases for J; bases not matched to a gene: 9. CDR3 nucleotide sequence: TGTGCCAGCAGCTCGAACAGGGGAGGGACTGAAGCTTTCTTT. This encodes CASSSNRGGTEAFF. The variable domain in full, completed from reference TRBV28 and TRBJ1-1, reads DVKVTQSSRYLVKRTGEKVFLECVQDMDHENMFWYRQDPGLGLRLIYFSYDVKMKEKGDIPEGYSVSREKKERFSLILESASTNQTSMYLCASSSNRGGTEAFFGQGTRLTVV.